Listed below are T cell receptor beta chains from one sample, sequenced in a study of shared clonotypes between healthy human individuals. Only in-frame clones appear in the TCRdb table, and some are missing; sequencing was by immunoSEQ multiplex PCR. This table holds around 2.1 million clones, roughly 91% found once. The sample consisted of naive CD8+ T cells from PBMCs. The receptors shown here come from a man between 18 and 35 years old in good health. Some clones in this sample may be carry-over from other donors' samples. CDR3s include the opening cysteine and the closing phenylalanine or tryptophan. The D gene is left open where the match is weak. Size tells how often a clone was seen (once, few, many) or the class of an expanded clone, and some rows leave it out.

few TRBJ1-2 NA TRBV7-9 CASSVRDGTYGYTF TGTGCCAGCAGCGTCCGGGACGGAACCTATGGCTACACCTTC
few TRBJ1-1 NA TRBV7-8 CASSPTRGDGAFF TGTGCCAGCAGCCCGACGAGGGGGGATGGAGCTTTCTTT
NA TRBJ2-3 TRBD1 TRBV7-9 CASSYGTGNTQYF TGTGCCAGCAGCTATGGGACAGGGAATACGCAGTATTTT
NA TRBJ2-7 TRBD1 TRBV5-6 CASSLEGQSYEQYF TGTGCCAGCAGCTTGGAGGGACAGTCCTACGAGCAGTACTTC
NA TRBJ1-2 TRBD1 TRBV9 CASSVDGQGFGYTF TGTGCCAGCAGCGTAGATGGACAGGGTTTTGGCTACACCTTC
NA TRBJ2-7 NA TRBV27 CASSPGGEFYEQYF TGTGCCAGCAGTCCCGGGGGTGAATTCTACGAGCAGTACTTC
NA TRBJ2-7 NA TRBV19 CASSGTGYEQYF TGTGCCAGTAGCGGGACGGGGTACGAGCAGTACTTC
NA TRBJ2-1 TRBD2 TRBV6-1 CASRPGLAANEQFF TGTGCCAGCAGGCCGGGACTAGCGGCTAATGAGCAGTTCTTC
NA TRBJ1-1 NA TRBV28 CASSYQSNTEAFF TGTGCCAGCAGTTACCAATCGAACACTGAAGCTTTCTTT
NA TRBJ2-7 NA TRBV27 CASSLFRGEQYF TGTGCCAGCAGTTTATTCCGGGGCGAGCAGTACTTC
NA TRBJ2-7 NA TRBV27 CASSAKPATTYEQYF TGTGCCAGCAGCGCAAAACCCGCGACAACCTACGAGCAGTACTTC
NA TRBJ2-4 TRBD1 TRBV11-3 CASSSRDRRNIQYF TGTGCCAGCAGCTCAAGGGACAGGCGAAACATTCAGTACTTC
NA TRBJ2-1 NA TRBV30 CAWSVLSANEQFF TGTGCCTGGAGTGTACTATCGGCCAATGAGCAGTTCTTC
once TRBJ2-5 TRBD2 TRBV11-2 CASSLVGGRDQETQYF TGTGCCAGCAGCTTAGTGGGGGGGAGAGACCAAGAGACCCAGTACTTC
once TRBJ2-1 TRBD1 TRBV5-6 CASSSGTGFYNEQFF TGTGCCAGCAGCTCCGGGACAGGTTTCTACAATGAGCAGTTCTTC
once TRBJ2-1 TRBD1 TRBV27 CASRGGTGVLIGSSYNEQFF TGTGCCAGCAGGGGCGGGACAGGGGTTCTGATAGGATCCTCCTACAATGAGCAGTTCTTC
NA TRBJ2-7 TRBD1 TRBV7-9 CASSLVGGWYEQYF TGTGCCAGCAGCTTAGTAGGGGGCTGGTACGAGCAGTACTTC
NA TRBJ2-5 TRBD2 TRBV7-6 CASSLWGGSEQETQYF TGTGCCAGCAGCTTATGGGGCGGGAGTGAACAAGAGACCCAGTACTTC
few TRBJ2-1 NA TRBV19 CASSLPPDNEQFF TGTGCCAGTAGCCTTCCACCAGACAATGAGCAGTTCTTC
NA TRBJ1-2 NA TRBV19 CASSPRSGDGYTF TGTGCCAGTAGTCCTAGATCAGGGGACGGCTACACCTTC
once TRBJ2-1 NA TRBV7-3 CASSLSPGRNEQFF TGTGCCAGCAGCTTAAGCCCCGGCAGGAATGAGCAGTTCTTC
NA TRBJ2-1 NA TRBV11-3 CASSKSPGLFYNEQFF TGTGCCAGCAGCAAGAGCCCTGGACTTTTTTACAATGAGCAGTTCTTC
NA TRBJ2-1 TRBD2 TRBV9 CASSVSGLAGINEQFF TGTGCCAGCAGCGTAAGCGGACTAGCGGGAATCAATGAGCAGTTCTTC
NA TRBJ1-4 TRBD1 TRBV15 CATSTGDGTGWEKLFF TGTGCCACCAGCACGGGGGATGGGACAGGGTGGGAAAAACTGTTTTTT
NA TRBJ1-1 NA TRBV27 CASRDGGTEAFF TGTGCCAGCAGGGACGGGGGAACTGAAGCTTTCTTT
few TRBJ1-1 NA TRBV2 CASRSNTEAFF TGTGCCAGCAGGAGTAACACTGAAGCTTTCTTT
NA TRBJ2-6 NA TRBV28 CASSRGYLTQSRANVLTF TGTGCCAGCAGTCGCGGGTACTTGACACAAAGTCGGGCCAACGTCCTGACTTTC
NA TRBJ2-2 TRBD2 TRBV7-2 CASTRLAGVATGELFF TGTGCCAGCACCCGACTGGCGGGAGTTGCCACCGGGGAGCTGTTTTTT
NA TRBJ1-5 NA TRBV28 CASRIQGLSQPQHF TGTGCCAGCCGGATCCAGGGATTGAGCCAGCCCCAGCATTTT
once TRBJ2-7 NA TRBV7-2 CASSDSTSSYEQYF TGTGCCAGCAGCGACAGTACCAGCTCCTACGAGCAGTACTTC
NA TRBJ2-3 TRBD2 TRBV30 CAWSGRGLAGDQDTQYF TGTGCCTGGAGTGGGAGGGGTCTAGCGGGGGACCAAGATACGCAGTATTTT
once TRBJ2-1 NA TRBV4-2 CASSQVPSRTSYNEQFF TGTGCCAGCAGCCAAGTTCCGAGCAGAACCTCCTACAATGAGCAGTTCTTC
NA TRBJ1-2 NA TRBV5-7 CASSGVSPYGYTF TGTGCCAGCAGCGGGGTCAGCCCTTATGGCTACACCTTC
NA TRBJ2-2 TRBD1 TRBV5-1 CASSLETYRDRGQPGLNTGELFF TGCGCCAGCAGCTTGGAAACCTACAGGGACAGGGGGCAACCGGGACTTAACACCGGGGAGCTGTTTTTT
NA TRBJ2-7 NA TRBV29-1 CSARQDSEQYF TGCAGCGCCAGACAGGATTCGGAGCAGTACTTC
NA TRBJ2-3 NA TRBV19 CASRGDHTDTQYF TGTGCCAGTAGAGGGGACCACACAGATACGCAGTATTTT
NA TRBJ2-2 TRBD2 TRBV5-1 CASSLAKGLADGELFF TGCGCCAGCAGCTTGGCCAAGGGACTAGCAGACGGGGAGCTGTTTTTT
NA TRBJ2-7 TRBD1 TRBV6-1 CASTAGTGGYEQYF TGTGCCAGCACGGCGGGGACAGGGGGGTACGAGCAGTACTTC
few TRBJ1-3 NA TRBV21-1 CASSKERGSGNTIYF TGTGCCAGCAGCAAAGAGCGGGGGTCCGGAAACACCATATATTTT
NA TRBJ1-5 NA TRBV6-5 CASSYSNRGDQPQHF TGTGCCAGCAGTTACTCGAACCGGGGTGATCAGCCCCAGCATTTT
once TRBJ1-5 TRBD1 TRBV9 CASSSDRGYQPQHF TGTGCCAGCAGCTCAGACAGGGGGTATCAGCCCCAGCATTTT
NA TRBJ2-5 NA TRBV6-4 CAAKGRLAGRGETQYF TGTGCCGCAAAAGGTCGTTTGGCGGGACGTGGAGAGACCCAGTACTTC
NA TRBJ2-7 TRBD2 TRBV10-1 CATSASGTSGSYEQYF TGCGCCACCTCCGCCTCGGGGACTAGCGGCTCCTACGAGCAGTACTTC
NA TRBJ2-7 TRBD1 TRBV2 CASGGTGIPYEQYF TGTGCCAGTGGGGGGACAGGCATTCCCTACGAGCAGTACTTC
NA TRBJ2-5 NA TRBV11-3 CASSFITGSETQYF TGTGCCAGCAGCTTTATAACAGGGTCAGAGACCCAGTACTTC
NA TRBJ1-1 NA TRBV6-5 CASSSGLGNEAFF TGTGCCAGCAGTTCCGGACTGGGAAATGAAGCTTTCTTT
NA TRBJ2-7 NA TRBV7-9 CASSPDTYEQYF TGTGCCAGCAGCCCGGACACATACGAGCAGTACTTC
NA TRBJ2-1 NA TRBV6-1 CASSENRLQQFF TGTGCCAGCAGTGAAAACCGACTTCAGCAGTTCTTC
NA TRBJ2-1 NA TRBV5-6 CASSFIRVENEQFF TGTGCCAGCAGCTTTATACGAGTGGAAAATGAGCAGTTCTTC
NA TRBJ2-2 TRBD1 TRBV11-2 CASSQWGQRGFGELFF TGTGCCAGCAGCCAGTGGGGACAGCGAGGTTTCGGGGAGCTGTTTTTT
NA TRBJ1-2 NA TRBV7-9 CASSLGVMAGYTF TGTGCCAGCAGCTTAGGGGTCATGGCTGGCTACACCTTC